This note documents a single T cell receptor beta chain sequence. Antigen unknown. The PCR ran on 60 Vbeta and 13 Jbeta primers. Generated by immunoSEQ multiplex PCR, the TCRdb table keeps only in-frame clones and is missing some. The sample holds 150,000 to 200,000 clones, roughly 79% seen once. V was cut by 7 bases and J by 0 bases, with 6 bases left in between. Germline loops: CDR1 SQVTM, CDR2 ANQGSEA. CDR3 length: 11 residues. The data were taken from a study of cytomegalovirus exposure and HLA in healthy donors. Background on the study: Some 90 million unique TCRs from HLA-typed donors were held in an early data release.

Broader study findings: In a later analysis, V- and J-gene trimming of beta chains associated with a DCLRE1C missense variant, replicated independently.

The sequence derives from a woman younger than 45 in good health and CMV-seropositive. The chain combines TRBV29-1 with TRBJ1-1; no clear D gene. Sequenced: PBMCs. The CDR3 here is CSAGMNTEAFF. CDR3 nucleotides: TGCAGCGCCGGTATGAACACTGAAGCTTTCTTT.